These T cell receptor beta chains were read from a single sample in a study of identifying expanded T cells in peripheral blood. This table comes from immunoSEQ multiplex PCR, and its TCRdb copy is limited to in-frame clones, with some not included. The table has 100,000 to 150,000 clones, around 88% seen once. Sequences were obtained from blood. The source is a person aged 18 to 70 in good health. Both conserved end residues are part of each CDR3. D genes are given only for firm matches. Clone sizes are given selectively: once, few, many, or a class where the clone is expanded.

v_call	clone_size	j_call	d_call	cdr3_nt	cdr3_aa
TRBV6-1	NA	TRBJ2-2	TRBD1	TGTGCCAGCAGTGGGACAGGGGGTAAAATCGGGGAGCTGTTTTTT	CASSGTGGKIGELFF
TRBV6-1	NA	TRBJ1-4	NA	TGTGCCAGCAGTGAGGGCAGCGCAACTAATGAAAAACTGTTTTTT	CASSEGSATNEKLFF
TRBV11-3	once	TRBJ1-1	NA	TGTGCCAGCAGCTACGCAGGCAACACTGAAGCTTTCTTT	CASSYAGNTEAFF
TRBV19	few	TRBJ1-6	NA	TGTGCCAGTAGTAACAGGGACGATTCACCCCTCCACTTT	CASSNRDDSPLHF
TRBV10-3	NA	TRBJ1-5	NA	TGTGCCATCAGTCGGGACGGTGATAGCAATCAGCCCCAGCATTTT	CAISRDGDSNQPQHF
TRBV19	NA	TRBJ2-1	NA	TGTGCCAGTAGTCCGCCCGAGGGACAAACCTACAATGAGCAGTTCTTC	CASSPPEGQTYNEQFF
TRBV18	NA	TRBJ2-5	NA	TGTGCCAGCTCACTTCTCGGGGAGGAGAAGTACTTC	CASSLLGEEKYF
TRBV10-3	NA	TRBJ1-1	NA	TGTGCCATCAGTGAGTCGATGCAGGGATTCACTGAAGCTTTCTTT	CAISESMQGFTEAFF
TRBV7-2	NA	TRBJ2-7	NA	TGTGCCAGCAGCTTAGCGGGAGGTGGCTACGAGCAGTACTTC	CASSLAGGGYEQYF
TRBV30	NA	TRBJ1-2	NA	TGTGCCTGGTACGGAGTTGAAGGGGAACACTATGGCTACACCTTC	CAWYGVEGEHYGYTF
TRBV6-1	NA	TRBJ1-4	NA	TGTGCCAGCAGTGGGGCGGGACCGGATAATGAAAAACTGTTTTTT	CASSGAGPDNEKLFF
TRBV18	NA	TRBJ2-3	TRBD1	TGTGCCAGCTCACCACCCACACTAGGGGGCCCCGCAGATACGCAGTATTTT	CASSPPTLGGPADTQYF
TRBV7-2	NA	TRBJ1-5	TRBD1	TGTGCCAGCAGCTCCGGACAGGAAGGTTGGAGCAATCAGCCCCAGCATTTT	CASSSGQEGWSNQPQHF
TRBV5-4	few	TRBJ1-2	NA	TGTGCCAGCAGCTCTGAGGGTGTCTATGGCTACACCTTC	CASSSEGVYGYTF
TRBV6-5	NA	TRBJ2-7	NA	TGTGCCAGCAGTTACTCCGGCCGGGACAACGAGCAGTACTTC	CASSYSGRDNEQYF
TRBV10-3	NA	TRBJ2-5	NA	TGTGCCATCAGCCCCGGGACTCGAGAGACCCAGTACTTC	CAISPGTRETQYF
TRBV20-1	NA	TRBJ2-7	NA	TGCAGTGCTAGACTATTATACGAGCAGTACTTC	CSARLLYEQYF
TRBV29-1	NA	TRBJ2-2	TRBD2	TGCAGCGCCGGACTAGCAACCGGGGAGCTGTTTTTT	CSAGLATGELFF
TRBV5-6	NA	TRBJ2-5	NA	TGTGCCAGCAGTCGTACACTGCTAGAAGAGACCCAGTACTTC	CASSRTLLEETQYF
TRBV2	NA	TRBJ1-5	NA	TGTGCCAGCAGTGAATGGAGGAGGCCCCAGCATTTT	CASSEWRRPQHF
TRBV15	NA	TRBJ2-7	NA	TGTGCCACCAGCGATTTGAACCGGGACAACTCCTACGAGCAGTACTTC	CATSDLNRDNSYEQYF
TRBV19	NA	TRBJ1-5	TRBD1	TGTGCCAGTGGCGATCCGGGACAGGGTCATGATAGCAATCAGCCCCAGCATTTT	CASGDPGQGHDSNQPQHF
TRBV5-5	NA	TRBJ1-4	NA	TGTGCCAGCAGCTTGGAACAGGCAACTAATGAAAAACTGTTTTTT	CASSLEQATNEKLFF
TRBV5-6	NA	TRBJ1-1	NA	TGTGCCAGCAGCTTACAGGAGAACACTGAAGCTTTCTTT	CASSLQENTEAFF
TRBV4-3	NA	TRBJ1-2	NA	TGCGCCAGCAGCCAAGATTGGGGCCGCGGCTACACCTTC	CASSQDWGRGYTF
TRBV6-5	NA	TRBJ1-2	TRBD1	TGTGCCAGCAGTTACCTAGTACAGGGGGTGGATGGCTACACCTTC	CASSYLVQGVDGYTF
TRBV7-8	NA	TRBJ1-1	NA	TGTGCCAGCAGCTCCCTAGGGGGTACTGAAGCTTTCTTT	CASSSLGGTEAFF
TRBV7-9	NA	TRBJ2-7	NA	TGTGCCAGCAGCTCTCGGGGCTTCTACGAGCAGTACTTC	CASSSRGFYEQYF
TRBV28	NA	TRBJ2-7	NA	TGTGCCAGCAGTAGAGTTGGGCTCTACGAGCAGTACTTC	CASSRVGLYEQYF
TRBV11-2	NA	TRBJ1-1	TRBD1	TGTGCCAGCTCAGGGGGAACGGGGGGCACTGAAGCTTTCTTT	CASSGGTGGTEAFF
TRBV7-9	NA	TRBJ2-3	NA	TGTGCCAGCACGAAATCCGGGTTGAGCACAGATACGCAGTATTTT	CASTKSGLSTDTQYF